The 17 T cell receptor beta chains below all came from one sample that was sequenced in a study of blood T cell repertoires in COVID-19. The repertoire was sequenced with immunoSEQ multiplex PCR; TCRdb's copy has only in-frame clones and lacks some. The profile shows a few hundred thousand clones, 75% to 90% of them singletons. The sample was PBMCs or T cells enriched from blood (not recorded which). Receptors originate from a man younger than 45 who had recovered from COVID-19.

The chain joins TRBV4-3 to TRBJ2-3; 12 bases fit TRBD1. Germline loops: CDR1 LGHNA, CDR2 YSLEER. The CDR3 has 18 amino acids. After removal of 2 bases from V and 0 bases from J, the junction contained 6 bases not matched to a gene. CDR3 DNA: TGCGCCAGCAGCCAAACCGGGACAGGGGGCTCTAGCACAGATACGCAGTATTTT. It is translated as CASSQTGTGGSSTDTQYF.

This clone was detected a few times. The chain carries TRBV6-6 and TRBJ1-4, with 8 nucleotides matching TRBD1. V trimming: 5 bases; J trimming: 1 base; junction bases outside the gene matches: 12. This CDR3 region has 18 residues. Germline-derived CDR1 and CDR2 are MNHNY and SVGAGI (reference sequence). CDR3 sequence (DNA): TGTGCCAGCAGTCGCGACAGGGGTCCCATTGGAACTAATGAAAAACTGTTTTTT. Translated, it gives CASSRDRGPIGTNEKLFF.

This clone was counted only a few times. The chain carries TRBV11-2 and TRBJ1-1; TRBD1 is a possible D gene (6 bases). The germline CDR1 and CDR2 sequences are SGHAT and FQNNGV. This CDR3 is built from 13 residues. The V end was cut by 5 bases, the J end by 4 bases, with 11 bases between. DNA of the CDR3: TGTGCCAGCAGCCTGGACAGAAGCACTGAAGCTTTCTTT. This translates into CASSLDRSTEAFF. Full variable domain (outside the CDR3, taken from reference TRBV11-2 and TRBJ1-1): EAGVAQSPRYKIIEKRQSVAFWCNPISGHATLYWYQQILGQGPKLLIQFQNNGVVDDSQLPKDRFSAERLKGVDSTLKIQPAKLEDSAVYLCASSLDRSTEAFFGQGTRLTVV.

V gene TRBV24-1 combines with J gene TRBJ2-2; D remains ambiguous. Germline values: CDR1 KGHDR, CDR2 SFDVKD. The CDR3 runs to 15 residues. Trimming stripped 0 bases from V and 1 base from J, with 5 bases between. The CDR3 DNA reads as TGTGCCACCAGTGATTTGGTCCAGAACACCGGGGAGCTGTTTTTT. Its protein is CATSDLVQNTGELFF.

The chain uses TRBV7-8 and TRBJ1-2; possible D gene TRBD1, 6 bases. The CDR3 sequence is 15 residues long. Germline values: CDR1 SGHVS, CDR2 FQNEAQ. V was pared by 0 bases and J by 3 bases, with 11 bases between. CDR3 DNA sequence: TGTGCCAGCAGCTTAGCTCCAGGGGTCCACTATGGCTACACCTTC. Its protein product is CASSLAPGVHYGYTF.

The J gene is TRBJ1-2, the V gene TRBV7-8, with a possible D match to TRBD1 (6 bases). The CDR3 contains 13 residues. Trimming cost V 4 bases and J 8 bases, with 14 bases left between them. CDR1 is SGHVS, CDR2 FQNEAQ, per germline. The CDR3 nucleotides read TGTGCCAGCAGCTCCTCAACAGGGACCGGCTACACCTTC. It yields the protein CASSSSTGTGYTF.

About this clone itself: Distinct nucleotide sequences in the sample also encode this CDR3. The V gene is TRBV7-9, the J gene TRBJ2-7; 7 bases match TRBD1. Germline V gene sequence: CDR1 SEHNR, CDR2 FQNEAQ (reference sequence). V lost 5 bases to trimming and J lost 0 bases; unmatched junction nucleotides: 4. The CDR3 is made up of 14 amino acids. CDR3 residues: CASSPGGSSYEQYF. The CDR3 DNA reads as TGTGCCAGCAGCCCAGGGGGTAGCTCCTACGAGCAGTACTTC. The full variable domain, its missing parts supplied by reference TRBV7-9 and TRBJ2-7, is DTGVSQNPRHKITKRGQNVTFRCDPISEHNRLYWYRQTLGQGPEFLTYFQNEAQLEKSRLLSDRFSAERPKGSFSTLEIQRTEQGDSAMYLCASSPGGSSYEQYFGPGTRLTVT.

The chain combines TRBV7-8 with TRBJ2-3, with D possibly TRBD1 on 5 matching bases. CDR1 is SGHVS, CDR2 FQNEAQ, per germline. The CDR3 sequence is 14 residues long. V lost 3 bases and J 2 bases, leaving 9 bases between the germline ends. The CDR3 loop is CASSFSGNTDTQYF. Written as DNA, the CDR3 is TGTGCCAGCAGCTTTTCAGGGAACACAGATACGCAGTATTTT.

This sequence joins TRBV30 and TRBJ1-2; D is perhaps TRBD1 (5 bases). The CDR3 has 15 amino acids. In germline, CDR1 is GTSNPN, CDR2 SVGIG (reference sequence). Trimming left V 5 bases short and J 4 bases short, with 20 bases between. This CDR3 reads CAWASFRVPSYGYTF. The CDR3 DNA reads as TGTGCCTGGGCATCCTTCAGGGTTCCCAGCTATGGCTACACCTTC.

The chain employs TRBV18 and TRBJ1-1; perhaps TRBD1 as D (6 bases). This CDR3 has 12 residues. Germline assignment: CDR1 KGHSH and CDR2 LQKENI. V lost 2 bases, J lost 7 bases, and 8 bases lay in between. CDR3 region: CASSPTGFEAFF. As DNA, the CDR3 is TGTGCCAGCTCACCAACAGGGTTTGAAGCTTTCTTT. Full variable domain (rest looked up from reference TRBV18 and TRBJ1-1): NAGVMQNPRHLVRRRGQEARLRCSPMKGHSHVYWYRQLPEEGLKFMVYLQKENIIDESGMPKERFSAEFPKEGPSILRIQQVVRGDSAAYFCASSPTGFEAFFGQGTRLTVV.

The rearrangement links TRBV3-1 (or the pseudogene TRBV3-2) to TRBJ2-3, with 7 bases lining up with TRBD2. With 1 base clipped from V and 2 bases from J, the junction kept 9 bases outside the gene matches. The CDR3 loop spans 17 amino acids. Germline assignment: CDR1 LGHDT and CDR2 YNNKEL (reference sequence). DNA for the CDR3: TGTGCCAGCAGCCAAGGGAGCGATAGCGGGTCCACAGATACGCAGTATTTT. It encodes CASSQGSDSGSTDTQYF.

V and J are TRBV11-1 and TRBJ2-7; tentative D call: TRBD2 (5 bases). V was shortened by 5 bases and J by 4 bases, with 21 bases between the two germline ends. In germline, CDR1 is SGHAT, CDR2 FQDESV (reference sequence). The CDR3 length is 16 residues. The chain's CDR3 is CASSPIVRDGVYEQYF. Written as DNA, the CDR3 is TGTGCCAGCAGCCCCATTGTGAGGGATGGGGTGTACGAGCAGTACTTC.

This chain links TRBV20-1 with TRBJ2-7, with D hard to call. The V end was cut by 3 bases, the J end by 6 bases, with 12 bases between. The V gene's germline CDR1 is DFQATT and CDR2 SNEGSKA (reference sequence). The CDR3 runs to 12 residues. This chain's CDR3 is CSASQVGAEQYF. The CDR3 nucleotides read TGCAGTGCTAGTCAGGTCGGTGCCGAGCAGTACTTC.

This sequence joins TRBV6-5 and TRBJ1-4; possibly TRBD1 for D (5 bases). V was clipped by 0 bases and J by 6 bases, with 11 bases between them. This CDR3 has 15 residues. Per germline, CDR1 MNHEY and CDR2 SVGAGI. The chain's CDR3 is CASSYSSGADEKLFF. As DNA, the CDR3 is TGTGCCAGCAGTTACTCGAGCGGGGCGGATGAAAAACTGTTTTTT.

The chain uses TRBV7-9 and TRBJ1-5; TRBD1 agrees at 10 bases. Germline V gives CDR1 SEHNR, CDR2 FQNEAQ (reference sequence). This CDR3 has 15 amino acids. The junction had 6 bases not matched to a gene; V was cut back by 3 bases and J by 7 bases. This CDR3 reads CASSFSGTGEQPQHF. For the CDR3, the DNA is TGTGCCAGCAGCTTCTCCGGGACAGGGGAACAGCCCCAGCATTTT. The full variable domain, its missing parts supplied by reference TRBV7-9 and TRBJ1-5, is DTGVSQNPRHKITKRGQNVTFRCDPISEHNRLYWYRQTLGQGPEFLTYFQNEAQLEKSRLLSDRFSAERPKGSFSTLEIQRTEQGDSAMYLCASSFSGTGEQPQHFGDGTRLSIL.

The chain uses TRBV12-3 or TRBV12-4 and TRBJ1-1; D unresolved. The CDR3 runs to 12 residues. Trimming stripped 7 bases from V and 2 bases from J, with 8 bases between. The CDR3 region is CASKEGNTEAFF. CDR3 nucleotide sequence: TGTGCCAGCAAAGAGGGTAACACTGAAGCTTTCTTT.

The gene calls are TRBV6-5 and TRBJ2-7; the match to TRBD1 covers 12 bases. V gave up 7 bases and J gave up 6 bases; unmatched junction bases: 10. Germline CDR1 reads MNHEY; CDR2 reads SVGAGI. This CDR3 is built from 15 residues. CDR3 amino acids: CASTNAGTGGGEQYF. The CDR3 DNA sequence: TGTGCCAGCACCAACGCCGGGACAGGGGGCGGCGAGCAGTACTTC.